This entry lists 10 T cell receptor beta chains sequenced from one sample in a study of blood T cells in healthy people across ages. A second PCR of about 7 to 12 cycles used a sample-barcoded 5' primer and a J-beta primer mix. In TCRdb, the 5' RACE reads were re-called with MiXCR into one record per CDR3 protein. The sample lists hundreds of thousands of distinct CDR3 sequences, around 28% occurring once. The sequencing input was blood. The source is an elderly woman in good health.

On this clonotype: This may arise from a read error, as a much more abundant clone is one base away. The chain is built from TRBV6-1 and TRBJ2-7; a possible D gene is TRBD1 (6 bases). From germline, CDR1 is MNHNS and CDR2 SASEGT. The CDR3 is 14 amino acids. Here the CDR3 reads CATIEMGHRETQCF. The CDR3 region has the DNA TGTGCCACCATAGAAATGGGACACAGAGAGACCCAGTGCTTC.

CDR3: CASSLDPGSPDTQYF. The CDR3 DNA reads TGTGCCAGCAGCTTAGATCCGGGGAGCCCCGATACGCAGTATTTT. The rearrangement uses TRBV11-2 and TRBJ2-3; D is perhaps TRBD2 (5 bases). The V and J ends lost 0 bases and 6 bases respectively, with 13 bases between them. Germline V gene data show CDR1 as SGHAT and CDR2 as FQNNGV. The CDR3 is 15 amino acids.

This clonotype has ten or more counts. The rearrangement joins TRBV25-1 to TRBJ2-5, with a weak D call TRBD1 (7 bases). The CDR3 is 16 amino acids. The germline gives CDR1 MGHDK, CDR2 SYGVNS. The V end was cut by 1 base, the J end by 1 base, with 13 bases between. The CDR3 DNA sequence: TGTGCCAGCAGTGAATGGGGGGACAGTTTCCAAGAGACCCAGTACTTC. It encodes CASSEWGDSFQETQYF.

This clonotype was detected a few times. A much larger clone sits a single nucleotide away, making a read error possible. J is TRBJ2-1 and V is TRBV7-2; 8 nucleotides line up with TRBD2. Germline CDR1 is SGHTA and CDR2 is FQGNSA. The CDR3 runs to 15 residues. With V trimmed by 5 bases and J by 9 bases, 12 bases remained unmatched. The CDR3 reads CASSAGTRTGGEQFF. CDR3 sequence (DNA): TGTGCCAGCAGCGCCGGGACTAGGACGGGGGGTGAGCAGTTCTTC.

The chain employs TRBV3-1 and TRBJ2-4; 9 bases agree with TRBD2. The J call could be wrong; TRBJ2-7 is a better fit for the DNA end. The germline V gene has CDR1 LGHDT and CDR2 YNNKEL (reference sequence). This CDR3 has 16 residues. CDR3 in amino acids: CASSQGPDSGGYEQYF. DNA of the CDR3: TGTGCCAGCAGCCAAGGTCCGGATAGCGGGGGTTACGAGCAGTACTTC.

This clonotype has a count of ten or more. The chain carries TRBV7-9 and TRBJ2-4; 7 nucleotides agree with TRBD1. The CDR3 has 16 amino acids. In germline, CDR1 is SEHNR, CDR2 FQNEAQ (reference sequence). The ends lost 1 base at V and 0 bases at J; junction bases unmatched: 3. The CDR3 sequence: CASSLGDSLAKNIQYF. The CDR3, as DNA: TGTGCCAGCAGCTTAGGGGACAGCCTAGCCAAAAACATTCAGTACTTC.

About this clonotype itself: Germline is not matched at one junction end, which may reflect a read error. V usage is TRBV18 and J usage is TRBJ2-1; TRBD2 matches 8 bases. CDR3 size: 16 residues. CDR1 and CDR2 (germline): KGHSH, LQKENI. In nucleotides, the CDR3 is TGTGCCAACTCACCGCCGAACGGGGGGGACTACAATGAGCAGTTCTTC. It translates to CANSPPNGGDYNEQFF. The full variable domain, its missing parts supplied by reference TRBV18 and TRBJ2-1, is NAGVMQNPRHLVRRRGQEARLRCSPMKGHSHVYWYRQLPEEGLKFMVYLQKENIIDESGMPKERFSAEFPKEGPSILRIQQVVRGDSAAYFCANSPPNGGDYNEQFFGPGTRLTVL.

At least ten counts were recorded for this clonotype. This sequence joins TRBV10-1 and TRBJ1-5; a possible D gene is TRBD1 (6 bases). V gave up 5 bases and J gave up 1 base, with 9 bases separating them. This CDR3 has 14 amino acids. Germline V gene data show CDR1 as WNHNN and CDR2 as SYGVQD (reference sequence). The CDR3 coding sequence is TGCGCCAGCAGTCCGGGACAAAGCAATCAGCCCCAGCATTTT. Residues: CASSPGQSNQPQHF.

As concerns this clonotype: With a much larger clone just one base away, this may be a read error. The chain uses TRBV10-3 and TRBJ2-5; the D call may be TRBD1 or TRBD2 (6 bases each). V shed 3 bases and J shed 6 bases, with 11 bases lying between them. There are 13 residues in the CDR3. In germline, CDR1 is ENHRY, CDR2 SYGVKD. The DNA for the CDR3 is TGTGCCATCAGTGATCGGGGGCTACAGACCCAGTACTTC. As protein: CAISDRGLQTQYF.

This clonotype was counted ten times or more. The rearrangement uses TRBV7-2 and TRBJ2-3; D is unresolved. V gave up 4 bases and J gave up 4 bases, with 12 bases separating them. The CDR3 totals 14 residues. The germline V gene encodes CDR1 SGHTA and CDR2 FQGNSA. CDR3 amino acids: CASSSGLLPDTQYF. Written as DNA, the CDR3 is TGTGCCAGCAGCTCCGGGCTACTACCAGATACGCAGTATTTT.